This record covers a single T cell receptor beta chain. Antigen specificity is unknown. Germline loops: CDR1 GTSNPN, CDR2 SVGIG (reference sequence). V was shortened by 4 bases and J by 8 bases, with 11 bases between the two germline ends. The CDR3 length is 12 residues. The source of the sample is a study of radiotherapy plus CTLA-4 blockade in lung cancer. Across the whole study: Objective responses emerged in around a sixth of patients, and over 30% attained disease control.

Regarding the study as a whole: The best prediction of response reportedly came from early blood T cell clone dynamics, with interferon-beta. Tumor-origin TCR clones grew in blood after radiotherapy plus ipilimumab.

Profiled with immunoSEQ multiplex PCR; TCRdb holds only in-frame clones, not every one. This table holds 65,000 to 95,000 clones, 87% found once. Receiving focal radiation plus CTLA-4 blockade with ipilimumab were patients who had chemo-refractory metastatic non-small-cell lung cancer. This receptor was taken from a human donor with non-small cell lung cancer that progressed on radiotherapy plus ipilimumab. The chain couples TRBV30 to TRBJ1-4; the D is unclear. The source material was peripheral blood, sampled from a patient treated with radiotherapy plus ipilimumab. Here the CDR3 reads CAWNRRGEKLFF. The CDR3 bases are TGTGCCTGGAACCGAAGAGGGGAAAAACTGTTTTTT.